Listed here is a single T cell receptor beta chain. Its target is unknown. One end of the junction is discordant with germline, which a read error may explain. The CDR3 loop spans 11 amino acids. Per the germline V gene, CDR1 is PRHDT and CDR2 is FYEKMQ (reference sequence). Treatment denoted: oral pan-JAK inhibitor, 5-10 mg twice daily. CD4+ and CD8+ T cells were sorted from PBMCs. Following RNA extraction, reverse transcription yielded cDNA that acted as the sequencing template. Measured with immunoSEQ multiplex PCR; TCRdb has only the in-frame clones, and not every one. The table has a few hundred thousand clones, 30% to 40% seen once. This sample was taken from a study of CD8+ T cells in alopecia areata. Looking at the study overall: Each day, treated patients took oral tofacitinib twice, at 5 to 10 mg per dose. Whole-study findings and limits: Sequenced scalp T cells also include alphabeta T cells resident in normal skin.

The sequence was obtained from a human donor with alopecia areata. The chain carries TRBV13 and TRBJ2-7, with 7 bases matching TRBD2. Material: CD4+ T cells sorted from blood, obtained around week 31, from a patient treated with tofacitinib. The CDR3 here is CASSFTGTIQF. The CDR3 region has the DNA TGTGCCAGCAGCTTCACCGGGACTATCCAGTTC.